The clone carrying this T cell receptor beta chain has a handful of counts. Germline CDR1 LNHDA, CDR2 SQIVND (reference sequence). This CDR3 comprises 15 residues. The junction had 2 bases not matched to a gene; V was cut back by 3 bases and J by 2 bases. The record originates from a study of blood T cell repertoires in COVID-19. Method: immunoSEQ multiplex PCR; TCRdb's copy keeps in-frame clones and lacks some. The profile shows about 100,000 clones, about three quarters of them singletons. Sequencing was performed on peripheral blood. This chain uses TRBV19 with TRBJ2-2, with 8 bases lining up with TRBD1. The sequence was collected from a man at least 80 years old with acute or convalescent COVID-19. The chain's CDR3 is CASSMDRVNTGELFF. For the CDR3, the DNA is TGTGCCAGTAGTATGGACAGGGTAAACACCGGGGAGCTGTTTTTT.